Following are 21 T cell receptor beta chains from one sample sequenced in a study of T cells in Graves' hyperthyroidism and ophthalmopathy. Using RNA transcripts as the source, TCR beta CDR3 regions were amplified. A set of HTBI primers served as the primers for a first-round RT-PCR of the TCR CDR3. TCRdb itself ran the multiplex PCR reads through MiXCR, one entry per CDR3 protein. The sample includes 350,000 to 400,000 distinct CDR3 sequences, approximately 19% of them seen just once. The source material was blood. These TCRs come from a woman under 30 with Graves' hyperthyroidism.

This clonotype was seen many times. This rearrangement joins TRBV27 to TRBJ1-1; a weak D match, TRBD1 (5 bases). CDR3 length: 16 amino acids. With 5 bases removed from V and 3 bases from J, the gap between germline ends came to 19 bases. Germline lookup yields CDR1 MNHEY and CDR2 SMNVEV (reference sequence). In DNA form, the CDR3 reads TGTGCCAGCAGTCCTAACTGGCGGGGGGAGTACACTGAAGCTTTCTTT. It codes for CASSPNWRGEYTEAFF.

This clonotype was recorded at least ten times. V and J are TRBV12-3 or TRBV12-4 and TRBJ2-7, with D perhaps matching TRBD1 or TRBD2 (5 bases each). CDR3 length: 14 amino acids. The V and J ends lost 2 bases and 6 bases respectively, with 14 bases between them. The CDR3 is CASSLSGGAPEQYF. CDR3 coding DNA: TGTGCCAGCAGTTTAAGTGGGGGAGCCCCCGAGCAGTACTTC.

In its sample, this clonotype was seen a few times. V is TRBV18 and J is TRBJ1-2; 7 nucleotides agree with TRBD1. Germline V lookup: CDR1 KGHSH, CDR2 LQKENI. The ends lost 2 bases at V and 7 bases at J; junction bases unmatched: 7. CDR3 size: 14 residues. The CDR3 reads CASSPGTDESGYTF. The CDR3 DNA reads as TGTGCCAGCTCACCAGGGACAGATGAGAGTGGCTACACCTTC.

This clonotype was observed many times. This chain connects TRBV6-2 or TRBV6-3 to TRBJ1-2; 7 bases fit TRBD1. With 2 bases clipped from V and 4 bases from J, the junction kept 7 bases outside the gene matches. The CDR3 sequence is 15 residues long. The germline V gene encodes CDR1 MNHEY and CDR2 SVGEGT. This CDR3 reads CASSYPDRPLYGYTF. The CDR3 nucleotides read TGTGCCAGCAGTTACCCGGACAGGCCACTCTATGGCTACACCTTC.

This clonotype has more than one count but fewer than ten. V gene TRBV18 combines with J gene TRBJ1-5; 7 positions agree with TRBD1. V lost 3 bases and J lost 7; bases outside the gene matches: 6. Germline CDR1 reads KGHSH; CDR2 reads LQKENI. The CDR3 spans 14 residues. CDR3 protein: CASSPRQGYQPQHF. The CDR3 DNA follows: TGTGCCAGCTCACCCCGACAGGGATACCAGCCCCAGCATTTT.

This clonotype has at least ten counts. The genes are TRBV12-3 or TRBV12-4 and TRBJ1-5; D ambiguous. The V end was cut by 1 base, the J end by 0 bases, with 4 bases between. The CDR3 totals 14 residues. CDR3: CASSLGNSNQPQHF. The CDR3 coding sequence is TGTGCCAGCAGTTTAGGGAATAGCAATCAGCCCCAGCATTTT.

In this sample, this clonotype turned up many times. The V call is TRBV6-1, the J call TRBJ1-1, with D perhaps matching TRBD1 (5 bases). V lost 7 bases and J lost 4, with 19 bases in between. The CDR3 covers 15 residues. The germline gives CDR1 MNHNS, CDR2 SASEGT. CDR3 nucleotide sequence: TGTGCCAGCACCCCCTTAGGGCAGGGAGGCACTGAAGCTTTCTTT. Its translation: CASTPLGQGGTEAFF.

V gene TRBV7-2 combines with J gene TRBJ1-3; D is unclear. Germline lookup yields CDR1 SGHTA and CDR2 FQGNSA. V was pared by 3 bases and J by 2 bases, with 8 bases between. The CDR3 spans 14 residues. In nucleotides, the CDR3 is TGTGCCAGCAGCTTTGAGGAGGCTGGAAACACCATATATTTT. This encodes CASSFEEAGNTIYF.

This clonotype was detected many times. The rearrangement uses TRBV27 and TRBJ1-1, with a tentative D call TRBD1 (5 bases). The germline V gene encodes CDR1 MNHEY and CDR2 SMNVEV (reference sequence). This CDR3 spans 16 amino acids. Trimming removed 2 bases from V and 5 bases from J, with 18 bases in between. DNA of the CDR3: TGTGCCAGCAGTTTAAGGACAACGGTGCGGTCTACTGAAGCTTTCTTT. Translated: CASSLRTTVRSTEAFF.

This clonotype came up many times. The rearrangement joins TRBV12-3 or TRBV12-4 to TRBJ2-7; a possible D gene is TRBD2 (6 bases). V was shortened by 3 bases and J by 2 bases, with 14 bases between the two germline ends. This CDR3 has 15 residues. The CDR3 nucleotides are TGTGCCAGCAGTTTGAGTGGGAGGTTCGCCTACGAGCAGTACTTC. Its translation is CASSLSGRFAYEQYF.

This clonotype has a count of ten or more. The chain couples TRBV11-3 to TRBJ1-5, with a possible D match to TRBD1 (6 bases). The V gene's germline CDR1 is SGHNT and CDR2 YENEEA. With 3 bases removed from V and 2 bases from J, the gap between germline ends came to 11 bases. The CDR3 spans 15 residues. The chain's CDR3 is CASSLDGGGNQPQHF. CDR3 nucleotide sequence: TGTGCCAGCAGCTTGGATGGGGGCGGCAATCAGCCCCAGCATTTT.

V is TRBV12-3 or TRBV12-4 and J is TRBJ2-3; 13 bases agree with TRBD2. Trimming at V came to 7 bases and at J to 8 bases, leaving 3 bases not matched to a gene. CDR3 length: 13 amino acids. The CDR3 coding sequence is TGTGCCAGCACTCGGACTAGCGGGGGTACGCAGTATTTT. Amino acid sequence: CASTRTSGGTQYF.

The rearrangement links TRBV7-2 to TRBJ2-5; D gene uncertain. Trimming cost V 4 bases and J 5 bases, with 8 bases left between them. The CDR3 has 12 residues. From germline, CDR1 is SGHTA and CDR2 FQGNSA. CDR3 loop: CASSSVSETQYF. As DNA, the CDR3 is TGTGCCAGCAGCTCGGTTAGCGAGACCCAGTACTTC.

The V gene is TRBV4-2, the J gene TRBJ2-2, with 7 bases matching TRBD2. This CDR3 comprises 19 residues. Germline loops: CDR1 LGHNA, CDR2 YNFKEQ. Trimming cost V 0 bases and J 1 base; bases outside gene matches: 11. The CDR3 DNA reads TGTGCCAGCAGCCAAGACACCCTGCCCGGGACTAAGAACACCGGGGAGCTGTTTTTT. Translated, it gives CASSQDTLPGTKNTGELFF.

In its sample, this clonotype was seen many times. Here the CDR3 reads CASGPGDSGNTIYF. Written as DNA, the CDR3 is TGTGCCAGCGGGCCGGGGGACTCTGGAAACACCATATATTTT. V and J are TRBV12-3 or TRBV12-4 and TRBJ1-3; perhaps TRBD1 as D (5 bases). This CDR3 comprises 14 residues. V dropped 8 bases and J dropped 0 bases, with 11 bases sitting between them.

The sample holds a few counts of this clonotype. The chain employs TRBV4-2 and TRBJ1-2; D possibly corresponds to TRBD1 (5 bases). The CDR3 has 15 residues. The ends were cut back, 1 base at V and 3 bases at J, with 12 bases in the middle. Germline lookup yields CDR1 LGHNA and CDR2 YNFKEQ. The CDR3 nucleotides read TGTGCCAGCAGCCAAGCTCAGGGTGGCGACTATGGCTACACCTTC. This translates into CASSQAQGGDYGYTF.

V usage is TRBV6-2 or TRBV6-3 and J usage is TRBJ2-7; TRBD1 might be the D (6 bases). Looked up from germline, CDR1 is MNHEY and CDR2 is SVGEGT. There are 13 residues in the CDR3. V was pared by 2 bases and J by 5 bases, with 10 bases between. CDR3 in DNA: TGTGCCAGCAGTTACAACAGGGACCACGAGCAGTACTTC. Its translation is CASSYNRDHEQYF.

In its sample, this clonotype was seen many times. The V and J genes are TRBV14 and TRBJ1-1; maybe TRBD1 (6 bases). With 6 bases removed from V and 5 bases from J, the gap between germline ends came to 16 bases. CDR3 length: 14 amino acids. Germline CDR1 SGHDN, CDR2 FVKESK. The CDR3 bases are TGTGCCAGCAGGACAAAACAGGGTGCGACTGAAGCTTTCTTT. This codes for CASRTKQGATEAFF.

Here the CDR3 DNA reads TGTGCCAGCAGTCCTGGGACAGGGAGGGAACAGCCCCAGCATTTT. This sequence encodes CASSPGTGREQPQHF. This chain joins TRBV12-3 or TRBV12-4 and TRBJ1-5; 9 positions agree with TRBD1. The CDR3 has 15 residues. V lost 5 bases, J lost 7 bases, and 9 bases stayed unmatched.

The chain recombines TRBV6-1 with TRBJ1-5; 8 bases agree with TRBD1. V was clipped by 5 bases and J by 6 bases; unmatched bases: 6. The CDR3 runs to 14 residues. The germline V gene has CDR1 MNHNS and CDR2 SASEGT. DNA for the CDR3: TGTGCCAGCAGTCCGACAGGGGTCGGTCAGCCCCAGCATTTT. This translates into CASSPTGVGQPQHF.

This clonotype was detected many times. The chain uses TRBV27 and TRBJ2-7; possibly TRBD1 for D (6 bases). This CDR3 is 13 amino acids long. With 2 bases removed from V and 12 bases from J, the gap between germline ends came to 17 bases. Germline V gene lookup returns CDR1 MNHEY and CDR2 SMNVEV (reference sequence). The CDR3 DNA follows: TGTGCCAGCAGTTTAAGGGGGTCCCCCCGCCGGTACTTC. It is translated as CASSLRGSPRRYF.